Detailed here is one TCR beta chain. Its antigen remains unidentified. Researchers generated cDNA in eight separate reactions per sample. The authors ran two nested PCRs of about 17 and 10 cycles on TCRalpha and TCRbeta cDNA. After re-calling the 5' RACE reads, TCRdb lists one entry per CDR3 protein, DNA absent. This sample carries 150,000 to 200,000 distinct CDR3 sequences, with roughly 3% going to the ten biggest clones. This entry belongs to a study of monozygotic twins with inflammatory bowel disease. The CDR3 extends over 17 amino acids. Germline CDR1 reads SGHDT; CDR2 reads YYEEEE. Whole-blood total RNA was extracted without T cell sorting. Broader study findings: IBD patients had lower TCRbeta diversity (inverse Simpson) than healthy co-twins.

The clonotype was recovered from a human donor with ulcerative colitis or Crohn's disease, or a healthy co-twin of an affected twin (not recorded which). V is TRBV5-6 and J is TRBJ2-5; TCRdb's D call of TRBD2 is untestable without DNA. Sequenced: blood. This CDR3 reads CASSLGRLAVLRETQYF.